The 26 T cell receptor beta chains below were found in one sample sequenced in a study of shared clonotypes between healthy human individuals. TCRdb's table, derived via immunoSEQ multiplex PCR, lists solely in-frame clones and lacks some. The data hold around 1,000,000 clones, with approximately 80% observed a single time. Sequencing was performed on memory CD4+ T cells from PBMCs. The subset is: CD45RA-negative fraction. All receptors come from a man aged 18 to 29 in good health. Some clones in this sample may be carry-over from other donors' samples.

The chain is built from TRBV19 and TRBJ2-7, with D perhaps matching TRBD1 or TRBD2 (5 bases each). CDR1 and CDR2 from the germline V gene are LNHDA and SQIVND (reference sequence). There are 14 residues in the CDR3. V was trimmed by 5 bases and J by 2 bases, leaving 13 bases between them. CDR3 sequence (DNA): TGTGCCAGTAGTTTGGGTTTGGGGGCCTACGAGCAGTACTTC. Translated, it gives CASSLGLGAYEQYF.

V usage is TRBV7-7 and J usage is TRBJ2-1; the D gene is possibly TRBD2 (6 bases). Trimming stripped 5 bases from V and 0 bases from J, with 17 bases between. CDR3 length: 17 residues. In germline, CDR1 is SSHAT, CDR2 FNYEAQ (reference sequence). CDR3: CASSPFVRGSSYNEQFF. The CDR3, as DNA: TGTGCCAGCAGCCCGTTTGTTCGGGGGAGCTCCTACAATGAGCAGTTCTTC.

Note on this clone: The sample has other DNA sequences that encode this CDR3 too. The V gene is TRBV7-3, the J gene TRBJ2-2; D not certain. Germline CDR1 and CDR2: SGHTA and FQGTGA. This CDR3 has 14 amino acids. V was shortened by 1 base and J by 3 bases, with 6 bases between the two germline ends. Here the CDR3 DNA reads TGTGCCAGCAGCTTAAGGCGAGACACCGGGGAGCTGTTTTTT. This translates into CASSLRRDTGELFF.

The V call is TRBV7-9, the J call TRBJ2-5, with D possibly TRBD2 on 6 matching bases. There are 14 residues in the CDR3. The germline V gene encodes CDR1 SEHNR and CDR2 FQNEAQ (reference sequence). V was trimmed by 1 base and J by 4 bases, leaving 10 bases between them. The CDR3 DNA is TGTGCCAGCAGCTTAGTCCCGGGGGTAGAGACCCAGTACTTC. Encoded protein: CASSLVPGVETQYF.

The V gene is TRBV10-3, the J gene TRBJ2-3; 12 bases fit TRBD1. The CDR3 loop spans 18 amino acids. The germline gives CDR1 ENHRY, CDR2 SYGVKD. The ends lost 5 bases at V and 2 bases at J; junction bases unmatched: 11. This CDR3 is CAISSGTGGLRYTDTQYF. The CDR3 DNA sequence: TGTGCCATCAGTTCCGGGACAGGGGGCCTGCGGTACACAGATACGCAGTATTTT.

V is TRBV28 and J is TRBJ1-3; 7 bases align to TRBD1. The V gene end was trimmed by 6 bases and the J gene end by 8 bases; junction bases not matched to a gene: 7. From germline, CDR1 is MDHEN and CDR2 SYDVKM. The CDR3 runs to 13 residues. The CDR3 DNA sequence: TGTGCCAGCAGATCGACAGGGTTATACACCATATATTTT. This encodes CASRSTGLYTIYF.

The V and J genes are TRBV5-1 and TRBJ1-2, with 9 nucleotides matching TRBD1. Germline CDR1 reads SGHRS; CDR2 reads YFSETQ. The J segment lost 6 bases and the V segment lost 6 bases, leaving 12 bases of the junction unmatched. The CDR3 contains 15 residues. The CDR3 here is CASNWGGQGPHGYTF. The CDR3 coding sequence is TGCGCCAGCAACTGGGGGGGACAGGGCCCCCATGGCTACACCTTC.

The J gene is TRBJ2-5, the V gene TRBV2; 10 bases are a match to TRBD1. The CDR3 loop spans 15 amino acids. Trimming removed 2 bases from V and 5 bases from J; junction bases left unmatched: 5. Germline V lookup: CDR1 SNHLY, CDR2 FYNNEI. The CDR3 region has the DNA TGTGCCAGCAGTGAAAGACAGGGGGCTTGGGAGACCCAGTACTTC. It specifies CASSERQGAWETQYF.

In this sample, this clone turned up once. The chain uses TRBV25-1 and TRBJ2-7; possibly TRBD1 or TRBD2 for D (6 bases each). V lost 7 bases and J lost 9, with 19 bases in between. Germline CDR1 is MGHDK and CDR2 is SYGVNS. The CDR3 is made up of 13 amino acids. The CDR3 bases are TGTGCCAGCAAACAACCGGGGGCAATGGTGCAGTACTTC. Amino acid sequence: CASKQPGAMVQYF.

This chain links TRBV7-2 with TRBJ2-2; TRBD2 agrees at 10 bases. Germline V CDR1 and CDR2: SGHTA, FQGNSA. V shed 3 bases and J 1 base; nucleotides not matched to a gene: 2. The CDR3 extends over 16 amino acids. The CDR3: CASSFPSGGNTGELFF. CDR3 coding DNA: TGTGCCAGCAGCTTCCCTAGCGGGGGGAACACCGGGGAGCTGTTTTTT.

The genes are TRBV5-1 and TRBJ2-1; perhaps TRBD2 as D (5 bases). CDR3 length equals 13 residues. The germline gives CDR1 SGHRS, CDR2 YFSETQ. Trimming cost V 4 bases and J 6 bases, with 11 bases left between them. The CDR3 protein is CASSVGLSNEQFF. CDR3 bases: TGCGCCAGCAGCGTAGGACTCTCCAATGAGCAGTTCTTC.

The table lists this clone with a count of one. This may stem from a read error, because a much larger clone lies one nucleotide away. Different DNA sequences within this sample yield the same CDR3. The chain uses TRBV4-3 and TRBJ2-3; D call uncertain. V shed 0 bases and J shed 4 bases, with 11 bases lying between them. CDR1 is LGHNA and CDR2 is YSLEER in the germline V gene. The CDR3 has 15 amino acids. This CDR3 reads CASSQDRLGADTQYF. The CDR3 DNA follows: TGCGCCAGCAGCCAAGATAGGCTGGGCGCAGATACGCAGTATTTT.

The genes are TRBV5-5 and TRBJ2-7, with D maybe TRBD1 (6 bases). This CDR3 spans 14 amino acids. The germline V gene encodes CDR1 SGHKS and CDR2 YYEKEE (reference sequence). Trimming took off 0 bases at V and 1 base at J, with 8 bases between the two ends. In nucleotides, the CDR3 is TGTGCCAGCAGCTTGGGGGACAAGTCCTACGAGCAGTACTTC. Its protein is CASSLGDKSYEQYF.

The rearrangement joins TRBV5-1 to TRBJ1-3, with D unclear. Per the germline V gene, CDR1 is SGHRS and CDR2 is YFSETQ. The CDR3 totals 14 residues. Trimming stripped 1 base from V and 4 bases from J, with 9 bases between. The CDR3, as DNA: TGCGCCAGCAGCTTGAAGGGAAACGGAAACACCATATATTTT. It specifies CASSLKGNGNTIYF.

About this clone: Within the sample, other DNA sequences also encode this same CDR3. This rearrangement joins TRBV28 to TRBJ1-5; no reliable D call. The CDR3 is 12 amino acids. V was cut by 6 bases and J by 4 bases, with 7 bases left in between. Looked up from germline, CDR1 is MDHEN and CDR2 is SYDVKM. The CDR3 DNA reads as TGTGCCAGCAGGGTCAGTAATCAGCCCCAGCATTTT. The encoded protein is CASRVSNQPQHF.

The chain employs TRBV2 and TRBJ1-5; D may be TRBD1 (5 bases). The CDR3 is 14 residues long. V gave up 3 bases and J gave up 6 bases, with 12 bases separating them. Germline V gives CDR1 SNHLY, CDR2 FYNNEI. The CDR3 coding sequence is TGTGCCAGCAGTGAGTCAGGGTCCAGTCAGCCCCAGCATTTT. Residues: CASSESGSSQPQHF.

CDR3: CSVGQGPYNEQFF. CDR3 bases: TGCAGCGTTGGGCAGGGACCCTACAATGAGCAGTTCTTC. The rearrangement links TRBV29-1 to TRBJ2-1; D might be TRBD1 or TRBD2, each matching 5 bases. V was trimmed by 4 bases and J by 2 bases, leaving 9 bases between them. This CDR3 comprises 13 residues. From germline, CDR1 is SQVTM and CDR2 ANQGSEA.

The count of this clone is one. The V gene is TRBV2, the J gene TRBJ1-2; 7 bases fit TRBD1. Germline CDR1 and CDR2: SNHLY and FYNNEI. CDR3 length: 13 amino acids. The V segment lost 6 bases and the J segment 4 bases; nucleotides outside the gene matches: 5. The CDR3 DNA follows: TGTGCCAGCAGGGGGGGGACAGTCTATGGCTACACCTTC. Residues: CASRGGTVYGYTF.

This chain connects TRBV6-1 to TRBJ1-4, with TRBD1 identical over 10 bases. The CDR3 length is 15 residues. J gave up 8 bases and V 4 bases, and 7 bases lay outside the gene matches. Germline-derived CDR1 and CDR2 are MNHNS and SASEGT. The CDR3 bases are TGTGCCAGCAGTGGCGGGACAGGGGCGAACGAAAAACTGTTTTTT. Amino acid sequence: CASSGGTGANEKLFF.

This clone was seen a few times. No conserved phenylalanine or tryptophan is present at the end of the CDR3, so a read error is the likely explanation. The rearrangement links TRBV19 to TRBJ1-1, with D uncertain. Germline CDR1 LNHDA, CDR2 SQIVND (reference sequence). The V end was cut by 6 bases, the J end by 1 base, with 12 bases between. This CDR3 has 14 residues. The CDR3, as DNA: TGTGCCAGTAGCTCCCAGGCGGCGAACACTGAAGCTTTCTCT. This codes for CASSSQAANTEAFS.

The rearrangement links TRBV5-5 to TRBJ1-2, with no clear D. CDR3 length equals 14 residues. Germline-derived CDR1 and CDR2 are SGHKS and YYEKEE (reference sequence). V dropped 0 bases and J dropped 4 bases, with 10 bases sitting between them. CDR3 nucleotide sequence: TGTGCCAGCAGCTTGGTAATCGGCTCCTATGGCTACACCTTC. As protein: CASSLVIGSYGYTF.

The chain employs TRBV30 and TRBJ2-2, with 10 bases that match TRBD1. CDR3 length: 15 residues. In germline, CDR1 is GTSNPN, CDR2 SVGIG (reference sequence). V gave up 2 bases and J gave up 7 bases; unmatched junction bases: 7. CDR3 in DNA: TGTGCCTGGAGTCCCGGGACAGGGGTCAGCGGGGAGCTGTTTTTT. It encodes CAWSPGTGVSGELFF.

A remark on this clone: This probably arose from a read error, given a far larger clone one base away. V is TRBV9 and J is TRBJ2-2, with TRBD1 as a possible D gene (6 bases). Trimming stripped 5 bases from V and 0 bases from J, with 8 bases between. Germline V CDR1 and CDR2: SGDLS, YYNGEE. The length of the CDR3 is 14 residues. CDR3: CASRGHPNTGELFF. The CDR3 nucleotides are TGTGCCAGCAGGGGACACCCGAACACCGGGGAGCTGTTTTTT.

This chain joins TRBV6-1 and TRBJ1-2; possibly TRBD1 for D (5 bases). Germline CDR1 reads MNHNS; CDR2 reads SASEGT. Trimming cost V 5 bases and J 4 bases, with 14 bases left between them. The CDR3 length is 14 residues. In nucleotides, the CDR3 is TGTGCCAGCAGTAACCGGGACTACGGCTATGGCTACACCTTC. This gives the protein CASSNRDYGYGYTF.

For this clone: This same CDR3 is encoded by further DNA sequences in the sample. The chain recombines TRBV28 with TRBJ2-2; D unclear. Germline CDR1 is MDHEN and CDR2 is SYDVKM. Trimming cost V 1 base and J 1 base, with 7 bases left between them. This CDR3 is built from 15 residues. For the CDR3, the DNA is TGTGCCAGCAGTTTATTATCGGGGAACACCGGGGAGCTGTTTTTT. This gives the protein CASSLLSGNTGELFF. Full variable domain (rest looked up from reference TRBV28 and TRBJ2-2): DVKVTQSSRYLVKRTGEKVFLECVQDMDHENMFWYRQDPGLGLRLIYFSYDVKMKEKGDIPEGYSVSREKKERFSLILESASTNQTSMYLCASSLLSGNTGELFFGEGSRLTVL.

The chain recombines TRBV29-1 with TRBJ2-5; 12 positions match TRBD2. Trimming took 4 bases from V and 8 from J; bases not matched to a gene: 8. The CDR3 runs 14 residues. Per germline, CDR1 SQVTM and CDR2 ANQGSEA. CDR3 in amino acids: CSVGPSGRAITQYF. In nucleotides, the CDR3 is TGCAGCGTTGGACCTAGCGGGAGGGCAATTACCCAGTACTTC.